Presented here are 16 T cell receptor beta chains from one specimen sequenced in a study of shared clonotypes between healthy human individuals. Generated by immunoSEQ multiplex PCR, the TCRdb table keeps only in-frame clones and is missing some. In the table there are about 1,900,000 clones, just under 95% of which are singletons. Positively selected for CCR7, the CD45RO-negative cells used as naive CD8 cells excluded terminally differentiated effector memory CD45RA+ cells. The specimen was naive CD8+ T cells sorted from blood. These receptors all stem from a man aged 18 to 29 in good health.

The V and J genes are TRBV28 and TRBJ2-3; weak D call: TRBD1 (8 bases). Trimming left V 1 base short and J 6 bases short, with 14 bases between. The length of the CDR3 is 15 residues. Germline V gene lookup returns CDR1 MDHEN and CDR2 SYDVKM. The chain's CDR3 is CASSLYRGGPDTQYF. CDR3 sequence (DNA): TGTGCCAGCAGTTTATACAGGGGGGGCCCTGATACGCAGTATTTT.

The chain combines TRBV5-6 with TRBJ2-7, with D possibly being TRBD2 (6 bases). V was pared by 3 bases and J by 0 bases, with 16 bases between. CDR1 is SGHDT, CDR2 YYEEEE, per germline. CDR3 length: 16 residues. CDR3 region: CASSYSGGASSYEQYF. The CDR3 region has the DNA TGTGCCAGCAGCTACTCGGGCGGGGCCAGCTCCTACGAGCAGTACTTC.

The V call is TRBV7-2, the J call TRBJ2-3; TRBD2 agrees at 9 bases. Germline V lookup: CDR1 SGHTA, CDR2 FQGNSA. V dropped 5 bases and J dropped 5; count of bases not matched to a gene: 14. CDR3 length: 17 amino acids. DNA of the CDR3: TGTGCCAGCAGCCCGGTCTTTAGCGGGAGAATGGAAGATACGCAGTATTTT. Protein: CASSPVFSGRMEDTQYF.

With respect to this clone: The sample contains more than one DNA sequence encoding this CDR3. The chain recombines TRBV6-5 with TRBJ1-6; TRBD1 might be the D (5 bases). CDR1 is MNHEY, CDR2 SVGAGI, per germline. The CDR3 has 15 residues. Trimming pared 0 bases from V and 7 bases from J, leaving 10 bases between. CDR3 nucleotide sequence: TGTGCCAGCAGTTACTCTGGCGGGGGGAATTCACCCCTCCACTTT. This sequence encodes CASSYSGGGNSPLHF.

The CDR3 nucleotides read TGTGCCAGCACCCCCGCCGGGACAAAGGAGACCCAGTACTTC. Residues: CASTPAGTKETQYF. The chain combines TRBV7-9 with TRBJ2-5, with D perhaps TRBD1 (6 bases). The CDR3 spans 14 residues. V gave up 7 bases and J gave up 5 bases, with 17 bases separating them. Germline V gene sequence: CDR1 SEHNR, CDR2 FQNEAQ (reference sequence).

The CDR3 DNA sequence: TGCGCCAGCGGAGCGGGAGGGAAATCAGATACGCAGTATTTT. Translating it yields CASGAGGKSDTQYF. This chain links TRBV10-2 with TRBJ2-3, with TRBD2 matching 10 bases. This CDR3 comprises 14 residues. With 8 bases clipped from V and 4 bases from J, the junction kept 6 bases outside the gene matches. Germline V CDR1 and CDR2: WSHSY, SAAADI.

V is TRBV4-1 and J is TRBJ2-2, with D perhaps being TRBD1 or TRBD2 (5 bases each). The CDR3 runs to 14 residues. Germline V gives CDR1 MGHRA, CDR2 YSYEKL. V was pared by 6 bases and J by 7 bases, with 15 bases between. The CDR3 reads CASSWELRGGELFF. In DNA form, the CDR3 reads TGCGCCAGCAGTTGGGAGCTAAGGGGCGGGGAGCTGTTTTTT.

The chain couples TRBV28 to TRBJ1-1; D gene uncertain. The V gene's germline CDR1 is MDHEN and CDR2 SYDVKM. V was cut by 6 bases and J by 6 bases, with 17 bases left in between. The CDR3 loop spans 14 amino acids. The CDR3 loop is CASSQRSLPPEAFF. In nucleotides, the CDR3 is TGTGCCAGCAGCCAACGGTCCCTTCCGCCTGAAGCTTTCTTT.

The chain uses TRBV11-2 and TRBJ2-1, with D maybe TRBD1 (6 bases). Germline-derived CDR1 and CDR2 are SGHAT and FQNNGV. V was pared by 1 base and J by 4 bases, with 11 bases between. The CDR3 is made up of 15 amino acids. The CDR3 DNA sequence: TGTGCCAGCAGCTTAGGGACAGATTTTTACAATGAGCAGTTCTTC. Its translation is CASSLGTDFYNEQFF.

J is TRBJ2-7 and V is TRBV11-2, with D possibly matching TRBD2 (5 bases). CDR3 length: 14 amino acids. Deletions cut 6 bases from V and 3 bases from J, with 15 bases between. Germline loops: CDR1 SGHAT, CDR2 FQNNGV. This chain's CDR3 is CASRGVGQLYEQYF. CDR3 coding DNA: TGTGCCAGCAGGGGAGTCGGGCAGCTCTACGAGCAGTACTTC.

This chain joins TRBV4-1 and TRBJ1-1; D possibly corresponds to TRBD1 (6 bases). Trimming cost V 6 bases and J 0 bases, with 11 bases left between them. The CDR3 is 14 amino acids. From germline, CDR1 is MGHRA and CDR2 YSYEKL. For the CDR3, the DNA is TGCGCCAGCAGTCCGGGACAAGTGAACACTGAAGCTTTCTTT. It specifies CASSPGQVNTEAFF.

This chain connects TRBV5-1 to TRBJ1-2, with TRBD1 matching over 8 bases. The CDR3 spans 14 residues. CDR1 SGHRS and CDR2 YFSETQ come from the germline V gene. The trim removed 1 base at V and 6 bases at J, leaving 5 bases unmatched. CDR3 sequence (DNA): TGCGCCAGCAGCTTGCAGGGGGCGCAGGATGGCTACACCTTC. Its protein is CASSLQGAQDGYTF.

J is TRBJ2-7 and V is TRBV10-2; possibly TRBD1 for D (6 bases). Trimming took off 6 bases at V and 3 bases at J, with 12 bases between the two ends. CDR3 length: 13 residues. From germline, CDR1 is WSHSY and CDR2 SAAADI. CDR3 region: CASRATGYYEQYF. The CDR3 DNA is TGCGCCAGCAGGGCCACAGGGTACTACGAGCAGTACTTC.

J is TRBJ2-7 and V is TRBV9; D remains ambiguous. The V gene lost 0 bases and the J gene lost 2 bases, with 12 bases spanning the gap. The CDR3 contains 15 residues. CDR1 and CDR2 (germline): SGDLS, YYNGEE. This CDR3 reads CASSVGSAVTYEQYF. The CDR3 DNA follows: TGTGCCAGCAGCGTAGGTTCGGCGGTGACCTACGAGCAGTACTTC.

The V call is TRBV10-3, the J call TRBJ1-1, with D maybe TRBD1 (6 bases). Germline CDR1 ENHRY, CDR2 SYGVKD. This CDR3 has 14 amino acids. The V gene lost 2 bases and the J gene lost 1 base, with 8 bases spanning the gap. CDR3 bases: TGTGCCATCAGTGAGGGGGGACAGAACACTGAAGCTTTCTTT. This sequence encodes CAISEGGQNTEAFF.

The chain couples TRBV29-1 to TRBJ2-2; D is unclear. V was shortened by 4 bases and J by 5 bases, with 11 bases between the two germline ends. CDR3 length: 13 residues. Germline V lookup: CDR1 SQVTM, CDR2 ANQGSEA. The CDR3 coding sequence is TGCAGCGTTGTCGGACCCCCAACCGGGGAGCTGTTTTTT. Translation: CSVVGPPTGELFF.